Following are 15 T cell receptor beta chains from one sample sequenced in a study of control samples from healthy donors and cancer patients (dated by TCRdb to about 2020). The method behind the library was the immunoSEQ multiplex PCR assay. Imported from immuneACCESS, the table was reduced by TCRdb to in-frame sequences with V and J called. These copies leave out some clones; in studies compared against another copy, an unresolved V gene accounts for under half, and the cause of the remainder is not known. Present in this sample are 75,000 to 95,000 clones, about 92% of which were seen just once. Jointly, the top ten make up 1.5% of the sample. The sequenced sample consisted of blood. Every receptor here comes from a woman in her twenties or thirties in good health.

V is TRBV6-5 and J is TRBJ1-4; D unclear. V lost 6 bases, J lost 5 bases, and 13 bases lay in between. The length of the CDR3 is 14 residues. CDR1 and CDR2 from the germline V gene are MNHEY and SVGAGI. The CDR3 DNA follows: TGTGCCAGCAGGGTTCCGGGGAGGAATGAAAAACTGTTTTTT. Its translation is CASRVPGRNEKLFF.

This chain links TRBV11-1 with TRBJ2-7; D is unresolved. Trimming pared 4 bases from V and 2 bases from J, leaving 6 bases between. The CDR3 sequence is 12 residues long. Germline V gene lookup returns CDR1 SGHAT and CDR2 FQDESV (reference sequence). Written as DNA, the CDR3 is TGTGCCAGCAGCTCCACCACCTACGAGCAGTACTTC. Amino acids: CASSSTTYEQYF.

This chain joins TRBV19 and TRBJ2-7; TRBD1 aligns across 7 bases. The V gene's germline CDR1 is LNHDA and CDR2 SQIVND (reference sequence). The V gene end was trimmed by 3 bases and the J gene end by 3 bases; junction bases not matched to a gene: 5. The CDR3 length is 14 residues. CDR3 residues: CASSMTGTLYEQYF. The CDR3 DNA follows: TGTGCCAGTAGTATGACAGGGACCCTCTACGAGCAGTACTTC.

The chain combines TRBV7-3 with TRBJ2-3; D is perhaps TRBD2 (6 bases). The germline CDR1 and CDR2 sequences are SGHTA and FQGTGA. Trimming took off 3 bases at V and 3 bases at J, with 10 bases between the two ends. CDR3 length: 14 amino acids. This CDR3 reads CASSLNGGTDTQYF. The CDR3 DNA reads TGTGCCAGCAGCTTGAACGGGGGTACAGATACGCAGTATTTT.

The V gene is TRBV29-1, the J gene TRBJ2-3; D is undetermined. Trimming pared 1 base from V and 0 bases from J, leaving 5 bases between. CDR1 is SQVTM, CDR2 ANQGSEA, per germline. CDR3 length equals 13 residues. The CDR3 DNA follows: TGCAGCGTTGAAGGCCGGAGCACAGATACGCAGTATTTT. Translation gives CSVEGRSTDTQYF.

This chain joins TRBV11-2 and TRBJ2-3; 7 bases agree with TRBD2. Germline V gene data show CDR1 as SGHAT and CDR2 as FQNNGV. The CDR3 consists of 16 residues. With V trimmed by 0 bases and J by 6 bases, 9 bases remained unmatched. The CDR3 DNA follows: TGTGCCAGCAGCTTAGATCATCACAGCGGGGCGGATACGCAGTATTTT. It is translated as CASSLDHHSGADTQYF. Based on the CDR3 plus reference TRBV11-2 and TRBJ2-3, the full variable domain is EAGVAQSPRYKIIEKRQSVAFWCNPISGHATLYWYQQILGQGPKLLIQFQNNGVVDDSQLPKDRFSAERLKGVDSTLKIQPAKLEDSAVYLCASSLDHHSGADTQYFGPGTRLTVL.

The chain employs TRBV11-3 and TRBJ1-1, with 7 bases lining up with TRBD1. There are 16 residues in the CDR3. Germline V gene data show CDR1 as SGHNT and CDR2 as YENEEA. The ends lost 3 bases at V and 1 base at J; junction bases unmatched: 8. CDR3 sequence (DNA): TGTGCCAGCAGCTTTTCCTTCTGGACAGGGAACACTGAAGCTTTCTTT. As protein: CASSFSFWTGNTEAFF.

The chain joins TRBV29-1 to TRBJ2-3; no firm D call. CDR3 size: 12 residues. CDR1 and CDR2 (germline): SQVTM, ANQGSEA. V was trimmed by 6 bases and J by 2 bases, leaving 9 bases between them. CDR3 sequence (DNA): TGCAGCGTCGATCTCTACACAGATACGCAGTATTTT. As protein: CSVDLYTDTQYF.

CDR3 DNA sequence: TGTGCCAGCAGTCCGAATAGCGGGGGGGCCCCAGATACGCAGTATTTT. It specifies CASSPNSGGAPDTQYF. The chain links TRBV6-4 to TRBJ2-3, with 11 bases that match TRBD2. Germline CDR1 reads MRHNA; CDR2 reads SNTAGT. V dropped 5 bases and J dropped 4; count of bases not matched to a gene: 8. This CDR3 has 16 residues.

CDR3 region: CASSSDRGGGYTF. DNA of the CDR3: TGCGCCAGCAGCTCAGACAGGGGGGGAGGCTACACCTTC. The rearrangement uses TRBV5-1 and TRBJ1-2, with 9 nucleotides matching TRBD1. The V gene end was trimmed by 3 bases and the J gene end by 8 bases; junction bases not matched to a gene: 5. The CDR3 is 13 residues long. CDR1 and CDR2 (germline): SGHRS, YFSETQ. Based on the CDR3 plus reference TRBV5-1 and TRBJ1-2, the full variable domain is KAGVTQTPRYLIKTRGQQVTLSCSPISGHRSVSWYQQTPGQGLQFLFEYFSETQRNKGNFPGRFSGRQFSNSRSEMNVSTLELGDSALYLCASSSDRGGGYTFGSGTRLTVV.

The chain employs TRBV4-1 and TRBJ1-2; D not certain. V shed 6 bases and J shed 1 base, with 15 bases lying between them. Germline V gene lookup returns CDR1 MGHRA and CDR2 YSYEKL. The CDR3 has 15 residues. The CDR3 DNA reads TGCGCCAGCAGACCCCGAACAGTCTATAACTATGGCTACACCTTC. Its translation: CASRPRTVYNYGYTF.

The genes are TRBV3-1 (or the pseudogene TRBV3-2) and TRBJ2-7; no clear D. The CDR3 is 15 residues long. Trimming removed 3 bases at V and 2 bases at J, with 14 bases between. Per germline, CDR1 LGHDT and CDR2 YNNKEL (reference sequence). The CDR3 loop reads CASSQAGFFPYEQYF. The CDR3 coding sequence is TGTGCCAGCAGCCAGGCAGGTTTTTTTCCCTACGAGCAGTACTTC.

The chain has TRBV27 and TRBJ1-1; D is undetermined. The CDR3 spans 13 residues. Per germline, CDR1 MNHEY and CDR2 SMNVEV (reference sequence). Trimming pared 8 bases from V and 0 bases from J, leaving 10 bases between. The DNA of the CDR3 is TGTGCCAGCCATTCTAATTTGAACACTGAAGCTTTCTTT. This encodes CASHSNLNTEAFF.

J is TRBJ1-5 and V is TRBV2; 7 bases agree with TRBD1. With V trimmed by 2 bases and J by 7 bases, 8 bases remained unmatched. The germline CDR1 and CDR2 sequences are SNHLY and FYNNEI. The CDR3 extends over 15 amino acids. The CDR3 DNA follows: TGTGCCAGCAGTGAAAGGGGGCTGGTAAGGCAGCCCCAGCATTTT. It specifies CASSERGLVRQPQHF.

The rearrangement joins TRBV6-5 to TRBJ1-1, with D maybe TRBD1 (6 bases). V lost 9 bases to trimming and J lost 0 bases, with 11 bases between them. CDR1 is MNHEY and CDR2 is SVGAGI in the germline V gene. The CDR3 extends over 13 amino acids. The CDR3 region has the DNA TGTGCCAGTACAGGGATCATGAACACTGAAGCTTTCTTT. This sequence encodes CASTGIMNTEAFF.